Below are 18 T cell receptor beta chains sequenced from a single sample in a study of T cells in women clearing cervical HPV infection. The repertoire was sequenced with immunoSEQ multiplex PCR; TCRdb's copy has only in-frame clones and lacks some. The table for this sample gives some 30,000 clones. The sample comprised blood buffy coat. These receptors came from a woman aged 18-70 years with a cervical HPV16 infection that either progressed to CIN3+ or cleared (not recorded which).

About this clone itself: The read falls 3 residues short of the CDR3 end, and the missing part is taken from the germline J gene. The genes are TRBV24-1 and TRBJ1-2; 8 bases agree with TRBD1. Germline V gene lookup returns CDR1 KGHDR and CDR2 SFDVKD. Unmatched junction bases numbered 8, after V lost 4 bases and J lost 5 bases. The CDR3 totals 15 residues. CDR3 sequence: CATSDPGQASYGYTF. The part of the CDR3 DNA that was read is TGTGCCACCAGTGACCCGGGACAGGCGAGTTATGGC.

On this clone itself: The sequenced fragment ends 3 residues before the CDR3 boundary, so the rest is inferred from the germline J gene. The chain employs TRBV20-1 and TRBJ2-1; maybe TRBD1 (6 bases). The CDR3 consists of 13 residues. Germline values: CDR1 DFQATT, CDR2 SNEGSKA (reference sequence). Trimming took 4 bases from V and 4 from J, leaving 11 bases between them. The sequenced CDR3 bases are TGCAGTGCTAAAAATACAGGGTACAATGAG. Translating gives CSAKNTGYNE. The full CDR3 reads CSAKNTGYNEQFF.

For this clone: The read falls 3 residues short of the CDR3 end, and the missing part is taken from the germline J gene. The chain uses TRBV5-1 and TRBJ2-7; 14 nucleotides line up with TRBD2. The germline V gene has CDR1 SGHRS and CDR2 YFSETQ. The CDR3 covers 17 residues. V lost 1 base and J lost 0; bases outside the gene matches: 3. The part of the CDR3 DNA that was read is TGCGCCAGCAGCTTGAAAGGACTAGCGGGGGGCTCCTACGAG. It yields the protein CASSLKGLAGGSYE. The full CDR3 protein is CASSLKGLAGGSYEQYF.

About this clone: The read is 3 residues too short to cover the CDR3 end, so that end is filled in from the germline J gene. This chain connects TRBV5-1 to TRBJ2-1, with 13 bases matching TRBD2. CDR1 is SGHRS, CDR2 YFSETQ, per germline. The CDR3 is made up of 16 amino acids. The junction had 6 bases not matched to a gene; V was cut back by 2 bases and J by 7 bases. The sequenced part of the CDR3 DNA is TGCGCCAGCAGCTTCGGGACTAGCGGGACACAAAATGAG. Translated, it gives CASSFGTSGTQNE. The whole CDR3 protein is CASSFGTSGTQNEQFF.

In the case of this clone: The CDR3 extends 3 residues past the end of the read, so its final part is completed from the germline J gene. The chain uses TRBV20-1 and TRBJ2-3, with TRBD2 matching 9 bases. Germline V CDR1 and CDR2: DFQATT, SNEGSKA (reference sequence). The CDR3 length is 16 residues. CDR3 bases read: TGCAGTGCTCCCCGACTAGGCGGGGGGGCTAGAGAGACG. It yields the protein CSAPRLGGGARET. The CDR3 reads in full as CSAPRLGGGARETQYF.

As for this clone: Coverage ceases 3 residues before the CDR3 finishes, and the germline J gene fills in the end. The chain has TRBV4-1 and TRBJ2-5; 11 positions agree with TRBD2. CDR3 length: 16 residues. V dropped 1 base and J dropped 5; count of bases not matched to a gene: 6. In germline, CDR1 is MGHRA, CDR2 YSYEKL. This CDR3 is CASSQGDSGRAETQYF. The CDR3 bases that were read are TGCGCCAGCAGCCAAGGAGATAGCGGGAGGGCGGAGACC.

In the case of this clone: The sequenced fragment ends 3 residues before the CDR3 boundary, so the rest is inferred from the germline J gene. The V and J genes are TRBV7-9 and TRBJ2-5, with no clear D. The V end was cut by 1 base, the J end by 1 base, with 10 bases between. CDR1 is SEHNR, CDR2 FQNEAQ, per germline (reference sequence). The CDR3 covers 15 residues. This CDR3 reads CASSLDSRFQETQYF. The sequenced part of the CDR3 DNA is TGTGCCAGCAGCTTAGACAGCAGATTCCAAGAGACC.

A word on this clone: Read sequence stops 3 residues before the CDR3 end, and the germline J gene provides the missing end. This chain connects TRBV19 to TRBJ1-1, with TRBD1 as a possible D gene (6 bases). Germline assignment: CDR1 LNHDA and CDR2 SQIVND (reference sequence). This CDR3 has 13 amino acids. CDR3: CASSIQGRAEAFF. The DNA read from the CDR3 is TGTGCCAGTAGTATACAGGGGCGCGCCGAA.

A remark on this clone: The read comes to an end 3 residues before the CDR3 does, leaving the germline J gene to fill in the end. V usage is TRBV7-8 and J usage is TRBJ1-2; weak D call: TRBD1 (5 bases). Germline V gene data show CDR1 as SGHVS and CDR2 as FQNEAQ. The CDR3 consists of 14 residues. The covered CDR3 bases are TGTGCCATCCGAGCGGGGCTAAGCACAGATACC. Protein sequence: CAIRAGLSTDT. The whole CDR3 region reads CAIRAGLSTDTYTF.

As for this clone: The read finishes 3 residues shy of the CDR3 end, and the germline J gene is used to complete it. The rearrangement joins TRBV20-1 to TRBJ2-1; TRBD2 matches 9 bases. The J segment lost 3 bases and the V segment lost 3 bases, leaving 6 bases of the junction unmatched. Germline lookup yields CDR1 DFQATT and CDR2 SNEGSKA (reference sequence). The CDR3 contains 15 residues. The DNA read from the CDR3 is TGCAGTGCTAGTGATCGAGCGGGGGGCTACAATGAG. This encodes CSASDRAGGYNE. The whole CDR3 protein reads CSASDRAGGYNEQFF.

In regard to this clone: The read ends 3 residues before the CDR3 terminus; that terminus is restored from the germline J gene. The chain uses TRBV28 and TRBJ1-6; 8 bases fit TRBD1. The CDR3 contains 15 residues. J was trimmed by 6 bases and V by 5 bases; bases with no gene match: 6. The germline CDR1 and CDR2 sequences are MDHEN and SYDVKM. CDR3: CASSPQGTGNSPLHF. The DNA read from the CDR3 is TGTGCCAGCAGTCCCCAGGGGACAGGTAATTCACCC.

This chain's CDR3 is CASSQRTGGFGEQFF. CDR3 DNA, as far as it was read: TGTGCCAGCAGCCAAAGGACAGGGGGGTTCGGTGAG. The chain has TRBV5-5 and TRBJ2-1, with TRBD1 matching 10 bases. Read sequence stops 3 residues before the CDR3 end, and the germline J gene provides the missing end. Unmatched junction bases numbered 10, after V lost 4 bases and J lost 9 bases. This CDR3 is built from 15 residues. The germline CDR1 and CDR2 sequences are SGHKS and YYEKEE (reference sequence).

Turning to this clone: The read is 3 residues too short to cover the CDR3 end, so that end is filled in from the germline J gene. This chain connects TRBV14 to TRBJ1-4; 10 nucleotides match TRBD1. This CDR3 contains 15 residues. Germline V gene lookup returns CDR1 SGHDN and CDR2 FVKESK. The sequenced CDR3 bases are TGTGCCAGCAGCCGACAGGGGGCTCGGGATTCACCA. This translates into CASSRQGARDSP. The full CDR3 reads CASSRQGARDSPLFF.

Concerning this clone itself: The CDR3 end falls 3 residues outside the read, so it is completed with the germline J gene. V gene TRBV6-2 or TRBV6-3 combines with J gene TRBJ1-2; the D gene is possibly TRBD1 (5 bases). The V gene's germline CDR1 is MNHEY and CDR2 SVGEGT. The CDR3 is 14 amino acids. The CDR3 DNA, read in part, is TGTGCCAGCACGGCGGCGGGGCCCCTGGGAGAC. It translates to CASTAAGPLGD. The whole CDR3 sequence is CASTAAGPLGDYTF.

As for this clone: The read ends 3 residues shy of where the CDR3 ends; the end is completed using the germline J gene. This rearrangement joins TRBV19 to TRBJ1-2; D possibly corresponds to TRBD1 (6 bases). Germline V gives CDR1 LNHDA, CDR2 SQIVND (reference sequence). V was shortened by 3 bases and J by 5 bases, with 16 bases between the two germline ends. The CDR3 runs to 15 residues. CDR3: CASSMIRGALYGYTF. The sequenced part of the CDR3 DNA is TGTGCCAGTAGTATGATTCGGGGGGCCCTATATGGC.

On this clone itself: The CDR3 end is not reached by the read, which stops 3 residues before it; the germline J gene fills it in. V and J are TRBV12-3 or TRBV12-4 and TRBJ2-1; no reliable D call. The CDR3 is 14 residues long. The V end was cut by 4 bases, the J end by 1 base, with 8 bases between. CDR3 region: CASSSTRSYNEQFF. CDR3 bases read: TGTGCCAGCAGTTCCACTCGATCCTACAATGAG.

Turning to this clone: The read is 3 residues too short to cover the CDR3 end, so that end is filled in from the germline J gene. The chain combines TRBV19 with TRBJ2-4, with a tentative D call TRBD1 (6 bases). The CDR3 contains 16 residues. Germline values: CDR1 LNHDA, CDR2 SQIVND (reference sequence). The CDR3 DNA, read in part, is TGTGCCAGTAGTCCACAAGACAGGATCATGTCGTATGGT. Translation gives CASSPQDRIMSYG. The whole CDR3 sequence reads CASSPQDRIMSYGQYF.

The CDR3 DNA, read in part, is TGCAGTGCTAGGGGACTAGCGGGGAACAATGAG. Residues: CSARGLAGNNE. In full, the CDR3 is CSARGLAGNNEQFF. The genes are TRBV20-1 and TRBJ2-1; 13 nucleotides line up with TRBD2. The CDR3 is cut off 3 residues early in the read; its end comes from the germline J gene. The V gene's germline CDR1 is DFQATT and CDR2 SNEGSKA (reference sequence). The V segment lost 3 bases and the J segment 5 bases; nucleotides outside the gene matches: 1. The CDR3 has 14 residues.